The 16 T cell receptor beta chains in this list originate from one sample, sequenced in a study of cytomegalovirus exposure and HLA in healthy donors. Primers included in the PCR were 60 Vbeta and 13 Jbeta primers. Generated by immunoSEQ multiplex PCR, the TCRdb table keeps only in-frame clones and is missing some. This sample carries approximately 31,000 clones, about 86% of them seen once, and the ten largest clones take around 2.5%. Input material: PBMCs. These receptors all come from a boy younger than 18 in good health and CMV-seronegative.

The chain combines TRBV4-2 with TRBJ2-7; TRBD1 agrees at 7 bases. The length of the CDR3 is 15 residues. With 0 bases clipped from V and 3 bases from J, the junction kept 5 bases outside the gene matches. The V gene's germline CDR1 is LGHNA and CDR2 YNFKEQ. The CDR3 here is CASSQDIAGGYEQYF. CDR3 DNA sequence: TGTGCCAGCAGCCAAGATATAGCAGGGGGCTACGAGCAGTACTTC.

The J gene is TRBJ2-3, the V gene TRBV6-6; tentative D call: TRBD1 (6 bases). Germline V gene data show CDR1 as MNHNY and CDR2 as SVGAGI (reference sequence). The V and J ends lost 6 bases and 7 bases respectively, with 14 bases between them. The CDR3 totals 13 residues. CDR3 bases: TGTGCCAGCAGCCACCGGACAGATCATACGCAGTATTTT. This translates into CASSHRTDHTQYF.

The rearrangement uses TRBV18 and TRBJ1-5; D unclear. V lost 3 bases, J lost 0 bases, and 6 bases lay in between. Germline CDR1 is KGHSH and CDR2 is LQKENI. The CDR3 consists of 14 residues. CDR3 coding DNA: TGTGCCAGCTCACCTCGGTATAGCAATCAGCCCCAGCATTTT. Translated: CASSPRYSNQPQHF.

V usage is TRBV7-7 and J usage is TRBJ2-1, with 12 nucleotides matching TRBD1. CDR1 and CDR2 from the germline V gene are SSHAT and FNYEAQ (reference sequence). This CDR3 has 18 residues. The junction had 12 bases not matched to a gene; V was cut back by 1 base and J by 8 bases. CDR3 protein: CASSLGVPGTGGDDEQFF. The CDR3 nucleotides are TGTGCCAGCAGCTTAGGGGTTCCCGGGACAGGGGGCGACGATGAGCAGTTCTTC.

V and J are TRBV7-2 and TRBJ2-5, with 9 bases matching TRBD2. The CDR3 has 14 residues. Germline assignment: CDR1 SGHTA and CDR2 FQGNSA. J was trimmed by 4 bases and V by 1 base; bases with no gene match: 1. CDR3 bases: TGTGCCAGCAGCTTAGGCGGGGGGGGAGAGACCCAGTACTTC. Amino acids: CASSLGGGGETQYF.

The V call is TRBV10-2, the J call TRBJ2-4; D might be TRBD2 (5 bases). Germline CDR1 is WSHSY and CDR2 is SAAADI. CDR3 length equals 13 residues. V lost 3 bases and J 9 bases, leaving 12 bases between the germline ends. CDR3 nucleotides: TGCGCCAGCAGTGATGGTCTAGCAAGCATTCAGTACTTC. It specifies CASSDGLASIQYF.

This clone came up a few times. CDR3 loop: CASSLIMTGFGEKLFF. The CDR3 coding sequence is TGCGCCAGCAGCCTCATTATGACAGGGTTTGGTGAAAAACTGTTTTTT. The chain joins TRBV4-3 to TRBJ1-4; 7 bases agree with TRBD1. CDR1 is LGHNA, CDR2 YSLEER, per germline. This CDR3 spans 16 amino acids. Trimming took 4 bases from V and 7 from J; bases not matched to a gene: 12.

The CDR3 DNA reads as TGTGCCAGCAGCTTCGGGGGCGGGGAGCTGTTTTTT. Protein sequence: CASSFGGGELFF. V and J are TRBV5-4 and TRBJ2-2, with D possibly being TRBD2 (6 bases). From germline, CDR1 is SGHNT and CDR2 YYREEE (reference sequence). The CDR3 is 12 residues long. Trimming stripped 2 bases from V and 7 bases from J, with 6 bases between. Supplemented by reference TRBV5-4 and TRBJ2-2, the full variable domain reads ETGVTQSPTHLIKTRGQQVTLRCSSQSGHNTVSWYQQALGQGPQFIFQYYREEENGRGNFPPRFSGLQFPNYSSELNVNALELDDSALYLCASSFGGGELFFGEGSRLTVL.

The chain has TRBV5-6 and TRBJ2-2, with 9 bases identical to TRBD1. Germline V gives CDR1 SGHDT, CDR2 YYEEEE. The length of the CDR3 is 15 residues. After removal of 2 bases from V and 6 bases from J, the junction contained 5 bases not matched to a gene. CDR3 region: CASSLWDREAGELFF. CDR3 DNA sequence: TGTGCCAGCAGCTTATGGGACAGGGAGGCCGGGGAGCTGTTTTTT. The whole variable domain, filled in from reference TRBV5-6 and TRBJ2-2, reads DAGVTQSPTHLIKTRGQQVTLRCSPKSGHDTVSWYQQALGQGPQFIFQYYEEEERQRGNFPDRFSGHQFPNYSSELNVNALLLGDSALYLCASSLWDREAGELFFGEGSRLTVL.

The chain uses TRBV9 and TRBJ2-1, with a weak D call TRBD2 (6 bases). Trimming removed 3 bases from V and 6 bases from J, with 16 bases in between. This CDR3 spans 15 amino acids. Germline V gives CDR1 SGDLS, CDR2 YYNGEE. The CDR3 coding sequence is TGTGCCAGCAGCGAGGGACTTCCACTACCCAATGAGCAGTTCTTC. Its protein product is CASSEGLPLPNEQFF.

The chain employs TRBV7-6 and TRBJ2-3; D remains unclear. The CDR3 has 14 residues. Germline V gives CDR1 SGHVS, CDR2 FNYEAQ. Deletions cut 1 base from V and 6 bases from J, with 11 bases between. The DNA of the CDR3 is TGTGCCAGCAGCTTAGTTACGGTTACGGATACGCAGTATTTT. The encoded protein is CASSLVTVTDTQYF.

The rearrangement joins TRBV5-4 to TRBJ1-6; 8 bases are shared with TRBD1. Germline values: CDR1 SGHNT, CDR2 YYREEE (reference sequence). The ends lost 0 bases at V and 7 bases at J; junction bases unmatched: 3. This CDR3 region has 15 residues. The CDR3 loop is CASSLAGQENSPLHF. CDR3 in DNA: TGTGCCAGCAGCTTGGCGGGACAGGAGAATTCACCCCTCCACTTT.

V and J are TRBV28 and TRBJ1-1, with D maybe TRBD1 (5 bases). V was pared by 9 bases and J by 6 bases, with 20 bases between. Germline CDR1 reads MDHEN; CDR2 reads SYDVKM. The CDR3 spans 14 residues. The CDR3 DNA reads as TGTGCCAGTGGCTCTTTGGCAGGGTACCCTGAAGCTTTCTTT. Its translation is CASGSLAGYPEAFF.

CDR3 nucleotides: TGTGCCAGTAGTCCCCCGGGTGGACGGGGGAGAAACACCATATATTTT. Translation gives CASSPPGGRGRNTIYF. The J gene is TRBJ1-3, the V gene TRBV19; tentative D call: TRBD1 (5 bases). Trimming took 5 bases from V and 5 from J, leaving 19 bases between them. CDR3 length: 16 residues. The germline CDR1 and CDR2 sequences are LNHDA and SQIVND (reference sequence).

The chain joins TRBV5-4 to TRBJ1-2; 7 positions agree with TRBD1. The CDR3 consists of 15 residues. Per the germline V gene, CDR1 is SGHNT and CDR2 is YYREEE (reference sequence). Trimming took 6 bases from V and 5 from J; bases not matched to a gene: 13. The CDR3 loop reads CASTHDRAELYGYTF. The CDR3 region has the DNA TGTGCCAGCACCCACGACAGGGCTGAACTGTATGGCTACACCTTC.

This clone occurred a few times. The CDR3 is CASSPSTGNTGELFF. Here the CDR3 DNA reads TGTGCCAGTAGTCCCTCAACAGGAAACACCGGGGAGCTGTTTTTT. This chain links TRBV19 with TRBJ2-2, with TRBD1 as a possible D gene (5 bases). This CDR3 region has 15 residues. CDR1 LNHDA and CDR2 SQIVND come from the germline V gene (reference sequence). V lost 5 bases, J lost 2 bases, and 12 bases lay in between.